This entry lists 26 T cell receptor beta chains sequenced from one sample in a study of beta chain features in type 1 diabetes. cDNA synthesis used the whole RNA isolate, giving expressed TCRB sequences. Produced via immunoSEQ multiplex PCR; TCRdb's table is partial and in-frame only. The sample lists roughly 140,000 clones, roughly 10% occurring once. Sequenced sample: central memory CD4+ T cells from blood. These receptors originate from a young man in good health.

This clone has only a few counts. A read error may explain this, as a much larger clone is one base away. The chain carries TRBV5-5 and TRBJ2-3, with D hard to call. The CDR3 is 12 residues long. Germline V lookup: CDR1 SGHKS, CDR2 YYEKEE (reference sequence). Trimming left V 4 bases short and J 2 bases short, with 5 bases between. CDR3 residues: CASSTHTDTQYF. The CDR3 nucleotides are TGTGCCAGCAGCACACACACAGATACGCAGTATTTT.

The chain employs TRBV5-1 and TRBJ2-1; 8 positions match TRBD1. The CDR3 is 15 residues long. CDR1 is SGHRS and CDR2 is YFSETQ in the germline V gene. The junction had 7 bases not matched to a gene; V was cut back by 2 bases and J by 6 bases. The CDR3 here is CASSFSRGLGNEQFF. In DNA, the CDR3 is TGCGCCAGCAGCTTCTCCAGGGGGCTGGGCAATGAGCAGTTCTTC.

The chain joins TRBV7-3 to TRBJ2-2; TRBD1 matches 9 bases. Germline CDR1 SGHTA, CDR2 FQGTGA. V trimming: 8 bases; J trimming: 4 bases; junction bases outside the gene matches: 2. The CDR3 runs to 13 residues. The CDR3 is CASRDRVTGELFF. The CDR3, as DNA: TGTGCCAGCCGGGACAGGGTCACCGGGGAGCTGTTTTTT.

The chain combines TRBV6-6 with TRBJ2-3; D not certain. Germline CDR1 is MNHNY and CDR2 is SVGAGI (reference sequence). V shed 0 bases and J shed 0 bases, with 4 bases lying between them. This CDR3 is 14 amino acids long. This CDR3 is CASSYSASTDTQYF. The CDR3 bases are TGTGCCAGCAGTTACTCGGCCAGCACAGATACGCAGTATTTT.

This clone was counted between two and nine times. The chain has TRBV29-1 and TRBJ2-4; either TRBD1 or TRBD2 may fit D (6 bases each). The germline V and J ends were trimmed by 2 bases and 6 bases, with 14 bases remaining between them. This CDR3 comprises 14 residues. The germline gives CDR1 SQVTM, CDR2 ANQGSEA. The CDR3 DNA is TGCAGCGTTGAAAGGGGGGACGTTTCAAACATTCAGTACTTC. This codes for CSVERGDVSNIQYF.

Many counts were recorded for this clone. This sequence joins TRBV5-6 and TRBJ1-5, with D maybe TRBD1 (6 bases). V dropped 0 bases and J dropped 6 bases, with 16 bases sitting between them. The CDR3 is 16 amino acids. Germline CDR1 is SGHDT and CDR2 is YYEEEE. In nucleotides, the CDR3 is TGTGCCAGCAGCTTGGCGGGGCTCACCAGGGGTCAGCCCCAGCATTTT. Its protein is CASSLAGLTRGQPQHF.

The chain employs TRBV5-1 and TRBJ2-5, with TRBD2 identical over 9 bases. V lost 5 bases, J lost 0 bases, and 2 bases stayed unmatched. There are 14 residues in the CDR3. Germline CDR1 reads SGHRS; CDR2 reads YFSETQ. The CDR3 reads CASRLAGDQETQYF. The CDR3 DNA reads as TGCGCCAGCAGACTAGCGGGCGACCAAGAGACCCAGTACTTC.

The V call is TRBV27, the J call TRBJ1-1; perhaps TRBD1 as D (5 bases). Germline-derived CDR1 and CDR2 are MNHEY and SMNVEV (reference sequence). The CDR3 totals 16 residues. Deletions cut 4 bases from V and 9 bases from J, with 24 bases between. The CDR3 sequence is CASSSKSAARGVKAFF. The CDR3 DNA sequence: TGTGCCAGCAGTTCGAAAAGCGCGGCTCGGGGGGTAAAAGCTTTCTTT.

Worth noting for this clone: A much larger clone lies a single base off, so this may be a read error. CDR3 sequence: CASSLRDRTYNEQFF. The DNA for the CDR3 is TGTGCCAGCAGCCTCCGGGACAGGACATACAATGAGCAGTTCTTC. The chain links TRBV4-2 to TRBJ2-1, with TRBD1 matching over 8 bases. The CDR3 loop spans 15 amino acids. Germline V gene data show CDR1 as LGHNA and CDR2 as YNFKEQ. V shed 4 bases and J 4 bases; nucleotides not matched to a gene: 6.

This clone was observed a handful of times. This CDR3 is CASSFMRRGIQYF. The CDR3 region has the DNA TGTGCCAGCAGCTTTATGAGGAGGGGGATTCAGTACTTC. The chain uses TRBV5-4 and TRBJ2-4; D tentatively fits TRBD1 or TRBD2 (6 bases each). From germline, CDR1 is SGHNT and CDR2 YYREEE (reference sequence). Trimming stripped 2 bases from V and 10 bases from J, with 13 bases between. The CDR3 is made up of 13 amino acids.

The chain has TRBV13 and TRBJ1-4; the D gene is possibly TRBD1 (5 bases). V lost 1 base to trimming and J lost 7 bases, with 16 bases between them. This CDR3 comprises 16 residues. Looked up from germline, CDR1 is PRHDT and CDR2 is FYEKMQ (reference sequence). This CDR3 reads CASSLVQGGLGEKLFF. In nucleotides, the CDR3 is TGTGCCAGCAGCTTAGTCCAGGGCGGGTTGGGTGAAAAACTGTTTTTT.

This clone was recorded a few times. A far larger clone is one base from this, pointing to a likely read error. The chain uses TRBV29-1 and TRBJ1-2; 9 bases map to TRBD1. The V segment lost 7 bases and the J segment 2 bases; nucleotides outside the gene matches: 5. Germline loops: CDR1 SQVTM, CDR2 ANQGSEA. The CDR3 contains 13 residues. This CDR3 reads CSAGTGHNYGYTF. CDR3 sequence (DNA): TGCAGCGCCGGGACAGGGCACAACTATGGCTACACCTTC.

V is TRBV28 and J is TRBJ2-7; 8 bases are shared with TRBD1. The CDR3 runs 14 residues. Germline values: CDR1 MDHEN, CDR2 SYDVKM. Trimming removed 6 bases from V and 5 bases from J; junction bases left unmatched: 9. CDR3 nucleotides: TGTGCCAGCAGACCCGGACAGGGAACCAACGAGCAGTACTTC. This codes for CASRPGQGTNEQYF.

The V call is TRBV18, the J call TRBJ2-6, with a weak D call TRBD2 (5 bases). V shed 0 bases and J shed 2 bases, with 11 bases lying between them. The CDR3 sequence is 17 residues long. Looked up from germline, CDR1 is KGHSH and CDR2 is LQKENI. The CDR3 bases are TGTGCCAGCTCACCACCGAGGGTAGGACCTGGGGCCAACGTCCTGACTTTC. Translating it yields CASSPPRVGPGANVLTF.

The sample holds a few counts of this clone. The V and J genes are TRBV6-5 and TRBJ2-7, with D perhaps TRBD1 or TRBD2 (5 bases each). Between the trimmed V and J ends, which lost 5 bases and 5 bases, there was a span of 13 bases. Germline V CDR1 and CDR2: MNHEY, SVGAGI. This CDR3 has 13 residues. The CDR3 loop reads CASSTARDHEQYF. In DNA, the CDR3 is TGTGCCAGCAGTACCGCCAGGGACCACGAGCAGTACTTC.

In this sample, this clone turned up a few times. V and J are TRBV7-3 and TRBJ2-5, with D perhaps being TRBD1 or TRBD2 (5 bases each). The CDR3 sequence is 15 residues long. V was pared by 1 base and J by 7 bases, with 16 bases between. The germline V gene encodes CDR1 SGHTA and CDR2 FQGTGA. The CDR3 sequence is CASSLNGAPGGTQYF. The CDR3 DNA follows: TGTGCCAGCAGCTTAAACGGGGCACCCGGAGGGACCCAGTACTTC.

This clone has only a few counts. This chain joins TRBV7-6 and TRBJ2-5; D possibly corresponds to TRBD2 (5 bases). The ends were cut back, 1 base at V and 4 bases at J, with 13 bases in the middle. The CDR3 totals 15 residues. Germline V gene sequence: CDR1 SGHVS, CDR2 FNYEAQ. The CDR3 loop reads CASSLGSAGRETQYF. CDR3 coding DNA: TGTGCCAGCAGCTTAGGTAGCGCCGGCCGAGAGACCCAGTACTTC.

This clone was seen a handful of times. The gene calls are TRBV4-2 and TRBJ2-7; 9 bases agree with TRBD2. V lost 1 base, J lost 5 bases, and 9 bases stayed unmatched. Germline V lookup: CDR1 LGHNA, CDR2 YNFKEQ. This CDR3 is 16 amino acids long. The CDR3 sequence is CASSQGYRAGGNEQYF. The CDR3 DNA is TGTGCCAGCAGCCAAGGGTACCGAGCGGGAGGCAACGAGCAGTACTTC.

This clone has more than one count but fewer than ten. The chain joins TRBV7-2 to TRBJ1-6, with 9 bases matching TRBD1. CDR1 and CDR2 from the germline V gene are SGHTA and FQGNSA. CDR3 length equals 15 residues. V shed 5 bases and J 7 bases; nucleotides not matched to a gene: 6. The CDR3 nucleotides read TGTGCCAGCAGCCCGTTGGACAGGGGAAATTCACCCCTCCACTTT. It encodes CASSPLDRGNSPLHF.

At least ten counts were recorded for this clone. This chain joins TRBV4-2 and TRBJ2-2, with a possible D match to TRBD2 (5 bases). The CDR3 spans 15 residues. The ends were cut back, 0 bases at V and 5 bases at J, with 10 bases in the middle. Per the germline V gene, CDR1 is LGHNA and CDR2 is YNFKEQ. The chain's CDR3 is CASSQDHPGTGELFF. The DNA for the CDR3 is TGTGCCAGCAGCCAAGATCACCCGGGGACCGGGGAGCTGTTTTTT.

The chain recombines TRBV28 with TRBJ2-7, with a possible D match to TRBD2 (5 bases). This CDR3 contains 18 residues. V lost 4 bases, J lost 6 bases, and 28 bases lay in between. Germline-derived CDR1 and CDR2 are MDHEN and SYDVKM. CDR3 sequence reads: CASSSPHSNREPSGEQYF. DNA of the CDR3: TGTGCCAGCAGTTCGCCCCACAGTAACCGGGAACCTTCCGGCGAGCAGTACTTC.

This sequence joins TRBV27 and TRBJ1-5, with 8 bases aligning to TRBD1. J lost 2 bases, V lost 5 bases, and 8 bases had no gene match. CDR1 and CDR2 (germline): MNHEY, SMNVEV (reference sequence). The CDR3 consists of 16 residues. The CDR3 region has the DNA TGTGCCAGCAGTCGAAGGACAGGGCGGGGCAATCAGCCCCAGCATTTT. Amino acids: CASSRRTGRGNQPQHF.

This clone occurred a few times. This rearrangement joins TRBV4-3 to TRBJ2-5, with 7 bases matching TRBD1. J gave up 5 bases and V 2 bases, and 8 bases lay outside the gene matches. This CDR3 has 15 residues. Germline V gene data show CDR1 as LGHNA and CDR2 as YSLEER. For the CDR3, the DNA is TGCGCCAGCAGCCAATTATTGGGACAGCGGGAGACCCAGTACTTC. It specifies CASSQLLGQRETQYF.

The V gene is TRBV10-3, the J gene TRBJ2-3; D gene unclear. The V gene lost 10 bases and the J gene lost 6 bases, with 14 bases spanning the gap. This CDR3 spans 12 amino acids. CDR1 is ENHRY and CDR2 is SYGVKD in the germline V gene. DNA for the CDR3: TGTGCCAGCAGGTCAACGGAGGATACGCAGTATTTT. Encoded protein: CASRSTEDTQYF.

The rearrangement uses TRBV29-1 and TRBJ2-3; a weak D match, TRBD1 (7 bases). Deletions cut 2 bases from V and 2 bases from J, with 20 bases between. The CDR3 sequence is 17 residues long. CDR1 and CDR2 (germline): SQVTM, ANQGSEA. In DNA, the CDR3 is TGCAGCGTTGAACCCCCGCCCATGGAGGGGGCCACAGATACGCAGTATTTT. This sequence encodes CSVEPPPMEGATDTQYF.

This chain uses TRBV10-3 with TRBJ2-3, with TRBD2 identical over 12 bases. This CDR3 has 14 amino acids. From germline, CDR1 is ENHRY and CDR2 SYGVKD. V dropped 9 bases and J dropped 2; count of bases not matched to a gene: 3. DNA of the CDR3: TGTGCCATACGACTAGCGGGGGACACAGATACGCAGTATTTT. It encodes CAIRLAGDTDTQYF.